The text below deals with one TCR beta chain. As yet, its antigen is unknown. These data originate in a study of T-cell memory formation after mild COVID-19. TCR alpha and TCR beta cDNA libraries carrying sample barcodes and UMIs were produced by 5'RACE using constant-segment primers. TCRdb processed the 5' RACE reads anew with MiXCR; each CDR3 protein has one entry. The top ten clones hold 7.5% to 9.5% of a sample with 400,000 to 500,000 distinct CDR3 sequences, around 20% of them seen once. Germline loops: CDR1 KGHSH, CDR2 LQKENI. V lost 4 bases to trimming and J lost 2 bases, with 20 bases between them. The CDR3 totals 17 residues. Study findings and constraints: Second-wave clones with a day 37 peak had unconfirmed SARS-CoV-2 specificity. Shrinking CD4+ clones were chiefly CM and EM; CD8+ ones were chiefly EMRA. While clones contracting from day 15 to 85 were balanced between CD4 and CD8, later expanders leaned CD4+.

The sequenced sample was PBMCs or a T cell subset sorted from them (not recorded which). The rearrangement uses TRBV18 and TRBJ2-5; unclear D gene. This receptor was identified in an adult woman who had mild COVID-19 (a few samples of this study predate the infection). Cell type and time point are not known. The CDR3 region is CASSRSILQLTQETQYF. The CDR3 nucleotides are TGTGCCAGCTCACGATCAATTTTACAGCTGACGCAAGAGACCCAGTACTTC.